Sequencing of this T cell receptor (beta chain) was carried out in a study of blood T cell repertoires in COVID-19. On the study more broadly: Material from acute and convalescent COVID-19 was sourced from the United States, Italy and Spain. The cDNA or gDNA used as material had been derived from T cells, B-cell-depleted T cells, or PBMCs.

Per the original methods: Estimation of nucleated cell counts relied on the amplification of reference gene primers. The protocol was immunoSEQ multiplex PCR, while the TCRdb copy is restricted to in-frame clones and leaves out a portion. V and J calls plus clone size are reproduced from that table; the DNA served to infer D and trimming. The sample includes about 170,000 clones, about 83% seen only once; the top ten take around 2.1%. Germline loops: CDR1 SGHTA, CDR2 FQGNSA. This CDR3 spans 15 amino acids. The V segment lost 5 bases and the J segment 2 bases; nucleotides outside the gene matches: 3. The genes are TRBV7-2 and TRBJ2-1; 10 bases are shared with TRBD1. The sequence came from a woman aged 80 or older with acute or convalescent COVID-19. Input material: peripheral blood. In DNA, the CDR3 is TGTGCCAGCAGCCCGGACAGGGGGACCTACAATGAGCAGTTCTTC. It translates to CASSPDRGTYNEQFF.